This entry features one T cell receptor (beta chain) sequence. This entry comes from a study of control samples from healthy donors and cancer patients. Assay used: immunoSEQ multiplex PCR; TCRdb lists only in-frame clones, some missing. The sample contains about 120,000 clones, roughly 87% of which appear only once. The CDR3 is made up of 16 amino acids. The germline V gene has CDR1 SQVTM and CDR2 ANQGSEA. V was pared by 6 bases and J by 9 bases, with 17 bases of the junction left unmatched. This receptor was identified in a man between 18 and 35 years old in good health. V gene TRBV29-1 combines with J gene TRBJ2-1; 10 nucleotides line up with TRBD2. The specimen was blood. The DNA for the CDR3 is TGCAGCGTGGGGAGGGGCAGATCCATAGCGGGGGGTGAGCAGTTCTTC. Translated, it gives CSVGRGRSIAGGEQFF.